The clone carrying this TCR beta chain has only a few counts. Its specificity is unknown. Constant-region reverse primers amplified full-length variable regions, followed by semi-nested Nested Universal Primer A PCR. A single record per CDR3 protein comes from TCRdb applying MiXCR to the 5' RACE reads. The profile shows around 55,000 distinct CDR3 sequences, less than 25% of them singletons. V was shortened by 6 bases and J by 0 bases, with 20 bases between the two germline ends. CDR3 size: 17 residues. Study-wide points: Tumor-infiltrating Treg TCR alpha and beta sequences overlapped most with tumor naive CD4+ T cells, then blood naive.

Tregs were sorted as CD4+CD25+CD127-/low cells. This clonotype originated in a female donor with breast cancer. This sequence joins TRBV12-3 or TRBV12-4 and TRBJ1-2; possible D gene TRBD1, 5 bases. Input material: tumor-infiltrating Tregs sorted from the breast tumor. The DNA for the CDR3 is TGTGCCAGCAGACTAACCCCGGGACGGCAAGCTAACTATGGCTACACCTTC. Its protein product is CASRLTPGRQANYGYTF.